The following is a T cell receptor beta chain sequence with its context. Its antigen is unknown. Qualities for individual bases were not recorded, and no much larger clone is one base off. This entry comes from a study of cytomegalovirus exposure and HLA in healthy donors (dated by TCRdb to 2015 to 2018). Notes on the research overall: An earlier analysis of several hundred of the donors reported roughly 300 Gb of sequence data and 95 million to 140 million unique TCR beta sequences obtained from roughly 180 million T cells. To predict cytomegalovirus infection status, the study combined high-throughput TCR immunosequencing, statistical association of individual TCRs with disease status, and machine learning. A separate validation cohort of approximately 120 different subjects was used in addition to the approximately 700-subject first cohort. Among roughly 400 genotyped donors of the cohort, an average of around 240,000 unique TCR beta nucleotide sequences were sequenced per donor, roughly 18% of them non-productive. In a later analysis, previously published TCR beta repertoires from several hundred donors were re-analyzed and high-resolution HLA genotyping was added so that TCR occurrence patterns could be studied. In a later genetic analysis, genome-wide SNP genotypes for 398 of the 666 donors were used, and that subset was treated as a discovery cohort. Typing coverage varied by locus: about 620-630 donors for A, B, C, DRB1 and DQB1; roughly 520 for DQA1; over 600 for DPA1; around 450 for DPB1. The study was designed to test whether signatures of past pathogen exposure could be identified by cataloging public T cell receptors. Roughly 5 DR-DQ haplotypes were handled as single units for association and clustering because linkage in the cohort was strong. An early release that covered more than 550 HLA-typed donors contained around 300 gigabases of sequencing data and 85 million to 100 million unique TCR sequences. Of the roughly 420 genotyped donors, 81% were placed in the genetic ancestry cluster associated with self-reported Caucasian donors. The T cell repertoires of 700 or so subjects were profiled by immunosequencing and related to cytomegalovirus serostatus. In an earlier analysis of roughly 600 of the donors, high-throughput TCR beta sequencing was used to judge whether each TCR beta V gene segment behaved as functional or pseudogenic. Both class I and class II loci were covered by HLA typing, at four-digit resolution. All discovery cohort repertoires had been generated on a single sequencing platform. Donor age, sex, ethnicity and CMV serostatus were compiled together with the repertoire data. Rather than drawing on any new phenotypic data, the later analysis identified candidate immune exposures from TCR beta sequences and the way those sequences occurred across donors.

The method was the immunoSEQ multiplex PCR assay. The multiplex PCR relied on a mix of 60 forward primers for TCR Vbeta segments and 13 reverse primers for TCR Jbeta segments. A multiplex PCR assay on genomic DNA amplified the CDR3 region of rearranged TCR beta genes. The Illumina HiSeq System was used to sequence the amplified TCR beta libraries as 87-base-pair reads. In the source study's methods: In a later analysis, tens of millions of unique TCR beta chains were counted across the approximately 640 repertoires, and roughly 10 million of these chains were shared by at least two donors. Raw reads were error-corrected and collapsed into unique sequences by a nearest-neighbor algorithm in which closely related sequences were merged to remove PCR and sequencing errors. To assign V, D and J gene segments, CDR3 sequences were aligned to IMGT reference sequences. Each retained sequence needed at least a six-nucleotide match to both a V gene segment and a J gene segment. A rearrangement was called productive if the CDR3 had no stop codons and remained in frame with V and J, and every other rearrangement was called non-productive. Following IMGT convention, CDR3 was defined as the stretch from the second conserved V-encoded cysteine to the conserved J-encoded phenylalanine. The earlier analysis of about 560 of the donors excluded any sequence lacking an unambiguous match to a single V gene segment. An earlier analysis of just under 600 of the donors called V segments functional above 56.7% productive rearrangements and segregating when the between-donor standard deviation exceeded 5%. To diagnose cytomegalovirus status from the catalog of TCR beta chain sequences, a statistical classification framework was built. V and J gene assignment, in a later analysis, came from comparing TCR nucleotide sequences with IMGT/GENE-DB human TR gene sequences. In a later analysis, CDR3 sequences and most-parsimonious VDJ recombination scenarios were assigned using the TCRdist pipeline. In a later analysis, each TCR beta chain was defined by its CDR3 amino acid sequence together with its V-gene family, and reads lacking a unique V-gene family were excluded. To address suspected cross-contamination and a sequencing artifact, a later analysis removed approximately 590 highly shared, low-generation-probability nucleotide sequences. A later analysis calculated a clonal expansion index for each public chain from normalized within-repertoire ranks of inferred template counts. In a later analysis, generation probabilities were computed with a VDJ recombination model fitted to out-of-frame rearrangements, and the resulting probabilities were checked against IGoR. In a later analysis, hypergeometric tests were used to score TCR-TCR, TCR-HLA and TCR-CMV co-occurrence, with a repertoire-size bias correction applied to TCR pairs. To estimate false discovery rates, a later analysis permuted the HLA or CMV assignments 20 times. A later analysis grouped co-occurring TCRs with DBSCAN, adding TCRdist sequence similarity when clustering within HLA-allele-positive subsets. For co-occurrence clustering, repertoires with fewer than 30,000 or more than 120,000 public chains were excluded, along with five repertoires with anomalous nucleotide sharing. Not all clones reach the TCRdb copy of this immuneACCESS table, which keeps in-frame sequences only. Checked studies attribute under half of the gap to unresolved V genes and leave the rest unexplained. Clonal size and the V and J genes are those of that table, whereas D and trimming came from the DNA. The sample contains approximately 240,000 clones, about three quarters of them found a single time. Roughly 2.5% of the sample rests with the top ten.

The cohort comprised fewer than 700 healthy bone marrow donors. At the time of sampling, all cohort members were nominally healthy, though unrecorded immune exposures were likely present. The donor was CMV seropositive and was included in the group of about 290 seropositive cohort members. Every donor gave a peripheral blood sample, and the peripheral blood mononuclear cells from that sample were used for TCR beta sequencing. Genomic DNA extraction from the blood cell samples was performed with the Qiagen DNeasy Blood Extraction Kit. Overall study outcomes, separate from this receptor: Sequencing depth was assumed to be roughly uniform across donors in the presence/absence analyses, though that assumption may not hold. Because HLA typing was missing for some donors at each locus, association tests included only the typed subset. In this cohort, only TCR beta chains were sequenced, and detectable features were limited by the absence of alpha or paired-chain data. The study listed 150 to 200 TCR beta chains as associated with cytomegalovirus. In a later analysis, HLA-associated TCR beta chains showed more clonal expansion and lower generation probabilities than non-associated chains that were equally common. Correlated functional status among segregating V segments might be attributable to linkage disequilibrium, but an unknown experimental factor could not be ruled out. A further reported finding was that TCR beta sequences accurately predicted the HLA-A and HLA-B alleles for most subjects in the first cohort. Most TCR sequences were observed very rarely across donors, whereas some public TCRs were present in many individuals. It was suggested by the authors that the approach could potentially be generalized to other disease states and immunological phenotypes. In both the original and validation cohorts, the classifier was reported to diagnose cytomegalovirus status with high specificity and sensitivity. A later analysis associated around 16,000 TCR beta sequences with specific HLA alleles at a false discovery rate of 0.05. According to a later analysis, parvovirus B19, influenza, CMV and Epstein-Barr virus appeared linked to several top co-occurrence clusters. An association between a missense DCLRE1C variant and V-gene and J-gene trimming of TCR beta chains was found in a later genetic analysis and replicated in an independent cohort. According to a later analysis, most CMV-associated TCR beta chains appeared to be HLA-restricted, and the HLA associations seemed to be driven largely by CMV exposure. In a later analysis, the rate of TCR association differed among HLA loci, with DRB1 alleles having the most associated TCRs and HLA-C alleles having the fewest. Fewer than 20 rarely observed V segments, including chromosome 9 orphons, were excluded from the earlier analysis of some 590 of the donors because counts were too low. In vitro tests confirmed that a few of the cytomegalovirus-associated TCR beta chains recognize cytomegalovirus antigens. A cluster of highly shared sequence variants was judged likely to be a technical artifact of the sequencing pipeline. An earlier analysis of some 560 of the donors showed that most TCR beta V segments appeared in productive rearrangements either about 87% or about 30% of the time, which broadly matched IMGT annotations. Assigning TCR associations to individual alleles was difficult when HLA alleles, especially DR and DQ, strongly co-occurred. Compared with the approximately 720-donor mean, donors in an Asian-associated ancestry cluster had fewer N-insertions in productive TCRs, according to a later genetic analysis. CMV serostatus was the only immune exposure information available for the cohort.

Sequenced material: PBMCs. The TCR was taken from a woman in her sixties in good health and CMV-seropositive.

The DNA sequence follows: TGTGCCAGCAGAAGGACAGGGGATAGTTATGGCTACACCTTC. It codes for CASRRTGDSYGYTF. The V and J genes are TRBV2 and TRBJ1-2; 9 nucleotides in the junction match TRBD1. Spanning cysteine to phenylalanine, the CDR3 consists of 14 amino acids. Kept here is only the CDR3 DNA, which spans 42 bases and is read in frame from base 1. At the junction V is shortened by 6 bases and J by 5 bases; bases outside the gene matches: 7. CDR1 and CDR2 were assigned from the germline V gene as SNHLY and FYNNEI.